The text below deals with one T cell receptor beta chain. How the authors handled the data: How many nucleated cells were present was estimated from reference gene primer amplification. TCRdb's copy holds only in-frame clones and misses some; the assay was immunoSEQ multiplex PCR. The D gene and trimming were derived from the DNA, and the V and J assignments and clone size from that table. The data contain under 50,000 clones, more than 70% of them singletons. Germline CDR1 and CDR2: MNHEY and SVGEGT. The CDR3 is 15 residues long. V was pared by 4 bases and J by 5 bases, with 11 bases of the junction left unmatched. These data belong to a study of blood T cell repertoires in COVID-19. Study context: There were acute and convalescent COVID-19 samples, and they came from the United States, Italy and Spain. The cDNA or gDNA used as material had been derived from T cells, B-cell-depleted T cells, or PBMCs.

The gene calls are TRBV6-2 or TRBV6-3 and TRBJ2-7; TRBD1 matches 7 bases. This sequence originates from a woman between 65 and 79 years old with acute or convalescent COVID-19. Sequencing was carried out using peripheral blood. CDR3 sequence: CASSFAGTVPNEQYF. Written as DNA, the CDR3 is TGTGCCAGCAGTTTCGCCGGGACAGTCCCCAACGAGCAGTACTTC.